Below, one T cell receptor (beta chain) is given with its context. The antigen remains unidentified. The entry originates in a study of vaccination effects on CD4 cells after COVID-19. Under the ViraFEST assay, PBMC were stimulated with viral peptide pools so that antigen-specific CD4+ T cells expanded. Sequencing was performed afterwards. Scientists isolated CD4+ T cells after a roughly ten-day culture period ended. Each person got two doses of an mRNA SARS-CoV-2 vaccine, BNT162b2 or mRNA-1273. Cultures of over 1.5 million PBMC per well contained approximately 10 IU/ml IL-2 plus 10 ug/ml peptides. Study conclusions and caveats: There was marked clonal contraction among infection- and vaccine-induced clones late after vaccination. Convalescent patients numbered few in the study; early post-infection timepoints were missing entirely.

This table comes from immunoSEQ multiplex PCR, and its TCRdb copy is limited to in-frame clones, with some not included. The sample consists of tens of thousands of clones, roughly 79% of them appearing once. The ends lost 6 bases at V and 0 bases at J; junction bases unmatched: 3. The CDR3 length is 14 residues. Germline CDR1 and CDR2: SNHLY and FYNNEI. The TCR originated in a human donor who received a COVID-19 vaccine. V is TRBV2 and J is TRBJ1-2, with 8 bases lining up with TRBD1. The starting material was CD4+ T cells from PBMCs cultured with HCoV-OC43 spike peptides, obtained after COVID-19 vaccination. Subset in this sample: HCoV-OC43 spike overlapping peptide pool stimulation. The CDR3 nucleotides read TGTGCCAGCAGGGGACAGGCTGCTAACTATGGCTACACCTTC. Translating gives CASRGQAANYGYTF.